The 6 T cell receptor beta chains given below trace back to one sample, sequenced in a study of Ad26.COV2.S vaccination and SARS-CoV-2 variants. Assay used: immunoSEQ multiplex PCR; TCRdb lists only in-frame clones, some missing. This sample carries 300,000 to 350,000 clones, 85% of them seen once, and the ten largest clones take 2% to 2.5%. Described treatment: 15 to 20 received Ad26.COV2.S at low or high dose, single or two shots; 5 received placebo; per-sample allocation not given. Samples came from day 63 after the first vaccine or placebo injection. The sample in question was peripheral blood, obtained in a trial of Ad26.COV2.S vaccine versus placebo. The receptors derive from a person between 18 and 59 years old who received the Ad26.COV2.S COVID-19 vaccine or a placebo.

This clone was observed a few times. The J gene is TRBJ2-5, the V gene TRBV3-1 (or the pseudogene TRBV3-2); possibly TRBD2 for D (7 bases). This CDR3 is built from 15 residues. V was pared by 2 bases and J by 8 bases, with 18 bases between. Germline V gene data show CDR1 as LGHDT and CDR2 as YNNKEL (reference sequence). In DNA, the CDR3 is TGTGCCAGCAGCCAAAGGGCGGGGGCCAAGAGTACCCAGTACTTC. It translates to CASSQRAGAKSTQYF.

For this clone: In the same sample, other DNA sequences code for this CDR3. CDR3 sequence reads: CASSLGARDTQYF. The CDR3 DNA reads as TGTGCCAGCAGCTTGGGGGCTCGGGATACGCAGTATTTT. The chain recombines TRBV7-7 with TRBJ2-3, with D possibly matching TRBD1 (6 bases). The CDR3 runs 13 residues. V lost 3 bases and J 6 bases, leaving 10 bases between the germline ends. Germline lookup yields CDR1 SSHAT and CDR2 FNYEAQ (reference sequence).

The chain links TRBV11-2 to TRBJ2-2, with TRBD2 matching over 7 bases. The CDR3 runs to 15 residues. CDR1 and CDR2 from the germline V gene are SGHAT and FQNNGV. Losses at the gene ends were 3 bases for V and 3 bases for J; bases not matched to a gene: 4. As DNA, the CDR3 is TGTGCCAGCAGCTTCTCAGGGAGGGACACCGGGGAGCTGTTTTTT. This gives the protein CASSFSGRDTGELFF.

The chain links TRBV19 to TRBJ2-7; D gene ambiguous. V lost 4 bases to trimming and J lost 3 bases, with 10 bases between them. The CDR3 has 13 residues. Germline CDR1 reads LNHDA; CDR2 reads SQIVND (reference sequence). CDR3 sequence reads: CASSRGEYYEQYF. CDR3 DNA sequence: TGTGCCAGTAGTAGAGGAGAATACTACGAGCAGTACTTC.

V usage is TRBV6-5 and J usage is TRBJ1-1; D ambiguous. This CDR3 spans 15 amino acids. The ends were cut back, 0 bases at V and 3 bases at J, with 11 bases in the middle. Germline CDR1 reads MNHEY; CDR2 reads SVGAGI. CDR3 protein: CASSYSSPWDTEAFF. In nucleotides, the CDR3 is TGTGCCAGCAGTTACTCGTCTCCCTGGGACACTGAAGCTTTCTTT.

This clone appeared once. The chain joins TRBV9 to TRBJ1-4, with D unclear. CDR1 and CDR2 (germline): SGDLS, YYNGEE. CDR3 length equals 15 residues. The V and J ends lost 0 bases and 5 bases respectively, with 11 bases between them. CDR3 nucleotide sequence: TGTGCCAGCAGCGTAGATCCAGGATCAAATGAAAAACTGTTTTTT. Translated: CASSVDPGSNEKLFF.